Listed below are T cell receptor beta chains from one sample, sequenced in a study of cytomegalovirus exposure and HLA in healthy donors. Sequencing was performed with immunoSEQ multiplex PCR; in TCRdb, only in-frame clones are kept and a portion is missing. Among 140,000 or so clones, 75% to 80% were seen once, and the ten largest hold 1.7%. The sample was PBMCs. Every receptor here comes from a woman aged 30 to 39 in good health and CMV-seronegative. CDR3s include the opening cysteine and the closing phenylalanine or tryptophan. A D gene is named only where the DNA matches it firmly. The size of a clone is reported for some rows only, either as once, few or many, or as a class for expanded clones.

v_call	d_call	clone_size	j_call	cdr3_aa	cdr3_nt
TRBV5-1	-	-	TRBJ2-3	CASRPPGGPQDTQYF	TGCGCCAGCAGGCCACCGGGGGGCCCCCAAGATACGCAGTATTTT
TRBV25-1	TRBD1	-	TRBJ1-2	CASSKGAGNYGYTF	TGTGCCAGCAGTAAGGGGGCAGGGAACTATGGCTACACCTTC
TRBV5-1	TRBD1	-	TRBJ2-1	CASSLGTGVSSYNEQFF	TGCGCCAGCAGCTTGGGGACAGGAGTAAGCTCCTACAATGAGCAGTTCTTC
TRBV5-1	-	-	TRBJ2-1	CASSLGLGGASSYNEQFF	TGCGCCAGCAGCTTGGGGCTTGGGGGGGCGAGCTCCTACAATGAGCAGTTCTTC
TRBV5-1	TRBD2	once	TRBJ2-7	CASSMHGGGPYEQYF	TGCGCCAGCAGCATGCACGGCGGGGGGCCCTACGAGCAGTACTTC
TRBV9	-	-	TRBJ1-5	CASSSRESQPQHF	TGTGCCAGCAGCTCCCGGGAGAGTCAGCCCCAGCATTTT
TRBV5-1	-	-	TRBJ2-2	CASSLGQTNTGELFF	TGCGCCAGCAGCTTGGGTCAGACTAACACCGGGGAGCTGTTTTTT
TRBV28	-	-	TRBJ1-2	CASSEQGGSLYGYTF	TGTGCCAGCAGTGAACAGGGAGGGTCGCTTTATGGCTACACCTTC
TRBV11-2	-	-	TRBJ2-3	CASSLEGIGTDTQYF	TGTGCCAGCAGCTTAGAGGGCATTGGCACAGATACGCAGTATTTT
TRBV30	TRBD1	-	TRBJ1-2	CAWTGGNGYTF	TGTGCCTGGACAGGGGGCAATGGCTACACCTTC
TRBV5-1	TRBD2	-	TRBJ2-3	CASGAGAHGTDTQYF	TGCGCCAGCGGAGCGGGGGCGCACGGCACAGATACGCAGTATTTT
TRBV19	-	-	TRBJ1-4	CASSIPRTEIDEKLFF	TGTGCCAGTAGTATCCCACGGACAGAGATCGATGAAAAACTGTTTTTT
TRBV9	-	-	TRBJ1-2	CASSVDPRGYGYTF	TGTGCCAGCAGCGTAGACCCAAGGGGCTATGGCTACACCTTC
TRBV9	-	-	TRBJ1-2	CASSPAGQGPGYTF	TGTGCCAGCAGCCCAGCGGGGCAGGGGCCTGGCTACACCTTC
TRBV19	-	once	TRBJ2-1	CASSGGQLYNEQFF	TGTGCCAGTAGTGGGGGACAACTATACAATGAGCAGTTCTTC
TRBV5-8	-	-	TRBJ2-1	CASSLDRERGEQFF	TGTGCCAGCAGCTTGGACCGGGAGCGAGGTGAGCAGTTCTTC
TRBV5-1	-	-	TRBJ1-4	CASSLAGSATNEKLFF	TGCGCCAGCAGCTTGGCCGGGAGTGCAACTAATGAAAAACTGTTTTTT
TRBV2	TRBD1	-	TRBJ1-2	CASTRQGGGINYGYTF	TGTGCCAGCACTAGACAGGGTGGGGGGATTAACTATGGCTACACCTTC
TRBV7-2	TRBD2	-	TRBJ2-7	CASSLAGTNEQYF	TGTGCCAGCAGCTTAGCAGGGACTAACGAGCAGTACTTC
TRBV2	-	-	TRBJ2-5	CASSRDNQETQYF	TGTGCCAGCAGCCGGGACAACCAAGAGACCCAGTACTTC
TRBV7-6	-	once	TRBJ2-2	CASSLRRGNTGELFF	TGTGCCAGCAGCTTAAGGCGGGGGAACACCGGGGAGCTGTTTTTT
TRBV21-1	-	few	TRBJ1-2	CASSKGVGGDGYTF	TGTGCCAGCAGCAAAGGGGTGGGGGGGGATGGCTACACCTTC
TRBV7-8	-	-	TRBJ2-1	CASSLPPGEQFF	TGTGCCAGCAGCTTACCTCCCGGTGAGCAGTTCTTC
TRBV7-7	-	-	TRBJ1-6	CASSLSAGASPLHF	TGTGCCAGCAGCTTATCGGCGGGAGCCTCACCCCTCCACTTT
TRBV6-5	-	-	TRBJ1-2	CASSTDRWLNGGTF	TGTGCCAGCAGCACCGACAGGTGGTTAAATGGGGGCACCTTC
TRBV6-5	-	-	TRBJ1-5	CASSGSAGNQPQHF	TGTGCCAGCAGCGGGTCGGCGGGGAATCAGCCCCAGCATTTT
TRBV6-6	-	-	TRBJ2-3	CASIQGPSTDTQYF	TGTGCCAGCATTCAGGGGCCGAGCACAGATACGCAGTATTTT
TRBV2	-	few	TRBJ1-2	CASSPGIGETRGYTF	TGTGCCAGCAGTCCGGGAATTGGGGAGACCCGCGGCTACACCTTC
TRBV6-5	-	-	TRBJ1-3	CASKRGTNSGNTIYF	TGTGCCAGCAAGCGGGGGACTAACTCTGGAAACACCATATATTTT
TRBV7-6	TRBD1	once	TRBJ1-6	CASSPRTGNNSPLHF	TGTGCCAGCAGCCCGAGGACAGGGAATAATTCACCCCTCCACTTT
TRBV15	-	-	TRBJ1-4	CATSRDDGGGEKLFF	TGTGCCACCAGCAGAGATGACGGGGGAGGAGAAAAACTGTTTTTT
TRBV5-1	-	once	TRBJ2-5	CASSLGGGETQYF	TGCGCCAGCAGCTTGGGTGGCGGAGAGACCCAGTACTTC
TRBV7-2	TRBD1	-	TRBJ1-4	CASSSQQGSNEKLFF	TGTGCCAGCAGCTCCCAACAGGGGAGTAATGAAAAACTGTTTTTT
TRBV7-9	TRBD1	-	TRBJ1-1	CASSRTGENTEAFF	TGTGCCAGCAGCCGAACAGGGGAGAACACTGAAGCTTTCTTT